This TCR beta chain was sequenced during a study of blood T cells in healthy people across ages. Through a sample-barcoded 5' primer and a J-beta primer mix, a second PCR was run for roughly 7 to 11 cycles. TCRdb recomputed calls from the 5' RACE reads with MiXCR, one row per CDR3 protein. This sample has some 940,000 distinct CDR3 sequences, with 25% to 30% found just once. CDR1 is SGHTA and CDR2 is FQGNSA in the germline V gene. With 5 bases clipped from V and 8 bases from J, the junction kept 11 bases outside the gene matches. The CDR3 consists of 14 residues. These data were likewise used in another study, on T cells of mothers and their children.

Sample: blood. The chain uses TRBV7-2 and TRBJ1-2; TRBD1 aligns across 7 bases. This receptor was identified in a woman aged 40 to 50 in good health. The CDR3: CASSGWDSWGGYTF. For the CDR3, the DNA is TGTGCCAGCAGCGGGTGGGACAGCTGGGGAGGCTACACCTTC.